The 18 T cell receptor beta chains below all came from one sample that was sequenced in a study of cytomegalovirus exposure and HLA in healthy donors. Measured with immunoSEQ multiplex PCR; TCRdb has only the in-frame clones, and not every one. The sample includes 80,000 or so clones, about 95% seen only once; the top ten take nearly 0.7%. Sequencing was performed on PBMCs. All receptors come from a woman aged 18-29 years in good health and CMV-seronegative.

The genes are TRBV7-9 and TRBJ2-7, with 8 nucleotides matching TRBD1. The germline gives CDR1 SEHNR, CDR2 FQNEAQ (reference sequence). Losses at the gene ends were 5 bases for V and 3 bases for J; bases not matched to a gene: 9. The CDR3 has 15 residues. The DNA of the CDR3 is TGTGCCAGCAGCCCCAGGGACAGGACGAACTACGAGCAGTACTTC. Translating gives CASSPRDRTNYEQYF.

The V call is TRBV7-8, the J call TRBJ2-1; maybe TRBD2 (6 bases). The CDR3 has 14 amino acids. Trimming left V 5 bases short and J 8 bases short, with 16 bases between. Germline values: CDR1 SGHVS, CDR2 FQNEAQ. The CDR3 protein is CASSPGTSWDEQFF. The CDR3 DNA sequence: TGTGCCAGCAGCCCTGGGACTTCCTGGGATGAGCAGTTCTTC.

CDR3 protein: CASSTWGRGREKLFF. CDR3 coding DNA: TGTGCCAGCAGCACCTGGGGCAGGGGACGGGAAAAACTGTTTTTT. V usage is TRBV13 and J usage is TRBJ1-4; D might be TRBD1 (6 bases). CDR3 length: 15 amino acids. Per germline, CDR1 PRHDT and CDR2 FYEKMQ (reference sequence). Trimming shortened V by 5 bases and J by 8 bases, and 18 bases separated the two germline ends. The full variable domain, rest sourced from reference TRBV13 and TRBJ1-4, is AAGVIQSPRHLIKEKRETATLKCYPIPRHDTVYWYQQGPGQDPQFLISFYEKMQSDKGSIPDRFSAQQFSDYHSELNMSSLELGDSALYFCASSTWGRGREKLFFGSGTQLSVL.

This rearrangement joins TRBV6-1 to TRBJ2-3; possible D gene TRBD2, 6 bases. Germline V gives CDR1 MNHNS, CDR2 SASEGT. This CDR3 is built from 14 residues. The V end was cut by 7 bases, the J end by 7 bases, with 18 bases between. The CDR3 sequence: CASTGLRHPYTQYF. The CDR3 DNA follows: TGTGCCAGCACGGGACTCCGCCACCCTTATACGCAGTATTTT.

V and J are TRBV29-1 and TRBJ2-1; 9 bases are shared with TRBD1. The length of the CDR3 is 14 residues. The trim removed 5 bases at V and 1 base at J, leaving 3 bases unmatched. The germline V gene encodes CDR1 SQVTM and CDR2 ANQGSEA. This CDR3 is CSVWDRDSYNEQFF. The CDR3, as DNA: TGCAGCGTTTGGGACAGGGATTCCTACAATGAGCAGTTCTTC.

The rearrangement joins TRBV7-2 to TRBJ1-5, with 9 bases matching TRBD1. CDR3 size: 16 residues. CDR1 SGHTA and CDR2 FQGNSA come from the germline V gene. Unmatched junction bases numbered 5, after V lost 4 bases and J lost 1 base. CDR3 region: CASSSRTGASNQPQHF. The CDR3 DNA sequence: TGTGCCAGCAGCTCTAGGACAGGGGCCAGCAATCAGCCCCAGCATTTT.

The chain is built from TRBV10-2 and TRBJ2-5; 7 nucleotides align to TRBD2. Germline CDR1 is WSHSY and CDR2 is SAAADI. The CDR3 has 20 residues. V lost 4 bases and J lost 3; bases outside the gene matches: 23. CDR3 nucleotide sequence: TGCGCCAGCAGTGCCCTGGTGGGCAGTAAAAAACAGACTAGCAAAGAGACCCAGTACTTC. Residues: CASSALVGSKKQTSKETQYF.

The chain employs TRBV4-1 and TRBJ2-1; D might be TRBD1 (6 bases). The V and J ends lost 4 bases and 16 bases respectively, with 20 bases between them. The CDR3 spans 13 residues. Germline lookup yields CDR1 MGHRA and CDR2 YSYEKL. The CDR3 here is CASSRIFGQTQFF. The CDR3 DNA is TGCGCCAGCAGCCGCATATTCGGACAGACCCAATTCTTC.

The J gene is TRBJ1-2, the V gene TRBV28; no definite D call. Trimming took off 2 bases at V and 4 bases at J, with 8 bases between the two ends. The V gene's germline CDR1 is MDHEN and CDR2 SYDVKM. The CDR3 has 13 amino acids. The CDR3 here is CASSLGRIYGYTF. Here the CDR3 DNA reads TGTGCCAGCAGTTTAGGCAGGATCTATGGCTACACCTTC.

The chain carries TRBV15 and TRBJ2-2, with D maybe TRBD2 (6 bases). Per germline, CDR1 LNHNV and CDR2 YYDKDF (reference sequence). Trimming left V 4 bases short and J 1 base short, with 7 bases between. The CDR3 spans 14 residues. CDR3 in DNA: TGTGCCACCAGCATGGGGGGGAACACCGGGGAGCTGTTTTTT. Its protein product is CATSMGGNTGELFF.

This chain connects TRBV19 to TRBJ2-1, with D perhaps matching TRBD1 (6 bases). Germline V CDR1 and CDR2: LNHDA, SQIVND (reference sequence). V lost 2 bases and J 9 bases, leaving 8 bases between the germline ends. The CDR3 extends over 12 amino acids. The CDR3 sequence is CASSITGTEQFF. CDR3 in DNA: TGTGCCAGTAGTATAACAGGGACTGAGCAGTTCTTC.

The chain combines TRBV9 with TRBJ2-3, with 7 nucleotides matching TRBD1. There are 15 residues in the CDR3. The ends lost 0 bases at V and 5 bases at J; junction bases unmatched: 6. CDR1 and CDR2 (germline): SGDLS, YYNGEE. The CDR3 region has the DNA TGTGCCAGCAGCGTAGCGCCACAGGGGAGAGATACGCAGTATTTT. Its translation is CASSVAPQGRDTQYF.

The J gene is TRBJ2-7, the V gene TRBV5-8; a possible D gene is TRBD1 (5 bases). From germline, CDR1 is SGHTS and CDR2 YDEGEE. The ends were cut back, 8 bases at V and 4 bases at J, with 13 bases in the middle. This CDR3 has 12 residues. Written as DNA, the CDR3 is TGTGCCAGTCGCAGGGATTTATACGAGCAGTACTTC. Residues: CASRRDLYEQYF.

The chain links TRBV2 to TRBJ2-7; TRBD2 matches 8 bases. The V gene end was trimmed by 4 bases and the J gene end by 1 base; junction bases not matched to a gene: 6. The germline gives CDR1 SNHLY, CDR2 FYNNEI. The CDR3 loop spans 15 amino acids. CDR3 sequence reads: CASSVASGPSYEQYF. DNA of the CDR3: TGTGCCAGCAGTGTGGCTAGCGGGCCTTCCTACGAGCAGTACTTC.

The J gene is TRBJ2-5, the V gene TRBV5-4; 10 nucleotides align to TRBD1. V gave up 0 bases and J gave up 4 bases; unmatched junction bases: 6. This CDR3 contains 16 residues. The germline CDR1 and CDR2 sequences are SGHNT and YYREEE (reference sequence). CDR3 DNA sequence: TGTGCCAGCAGCTTGGGACAGGGGGCCATCGGAGAGACCCAGTACTTC. This gives the protein CASSLGQGAIGETQYF.

CDR3 residues: CASSALTGSNQPQHF. The CDR3 nucleotides are TGTGCCAGCAGCGCCCTGACAGGGTCCAATCAGCCCCAGCATTTT. The V and J genes are TRBV5-5 and TRBJ1-5; 7 bases are shared with TRBD1. Germline CDR1 SGHKS, CDR2 YYEKEE (reference sequence). Trimming cost V 4 bases and J 3 bases; bases outside gene matches: 7. The length of the CDR3 is 15 residues.

The rearrangement links TRBV29-1 to TRBJ2-7; the D is unclear. This CDR3 comprises 11 residues. V lost 5 bases to trimming and J lost 6 bases, with 11 bases between them. Per germline, CDR1 SQVTM and CDR2 ANQGSEA. Written as DNA, the CDR3 is TGCAGCGTTCAACTGCCCGGCGAGCAGTACTTC. Translated: CSVQLPGEQYF.

The chain couples TRBV5-6 to TRBJ2-7; unclear D gene. The CDR3 covers 13 residues. The V and J ends lost 0 bases and 7 bases respectively, with 11 bases between them. Per the germline V gene, CDR1 is SGHDT and CDR2 is YYEEEE. The CDR3 DNA sequence: TGTGCCAGCAGCTTGGATGGTAGCCGAGAGCAGTACTTC. Amino acids: CASSLDGSREQYF.